The next 9 T cell receptor beta chains were all read from a single sample in a study of CD8 T cells in ankylosing spondylitis. TCRdb reanalysed the 5' RACE reads using MiXCR and keeps one entry per CDR3 protein. The sample contains 210,000 or so distinct CDR3 sequences, around 25% of which appear only once. Sequencing was performed on blood, either unsorted or a sorted T cell fraction (not recorded which). These receptors came from a male donor with ankylosing spondylitis or in good health (not recorded which).

This clonotype was recorded a few times. The CDR3: CASSLAFRGRGNLKYNEQFF. DNA of the CDR3: TGCGCCAGCAGCTTGGCCTTTCGGGGTCGCGGAAACTTGAAGTACAATGAGCAGTTCTTC. This sequence joins TRBV5-1 and TRBJ2-1; a possible D gene is TRBD2 (5 bases). With 0 bases removed from V and 4 bases from J, the gap between germline ends came to 26 bases. CDR3 size: 20 residues. The germline gives CDR1 SGHRS, CDR2 YFSETQ.

This clonotype was detected many times. The chain links TRBV5-6 to TRBJ2-6; no clear D gene. Germline-derived CDR1 and CDR2 are SGHDT and YYEEEE. This CDR3 has 15 amino acids. V was trimmed by 1 base and J by 2 bases, leaving 7 bases between them. In DNA form, the CDR3 reads TGTGCCAGCAGCTTGATGTCCCCTGGGGCCAACGTCCTGACTTTC. Residues: CASSLMSPGANVLTF.

This clonotype was seen ten or more times. The chain combines TRBV7-3 with TRBJ1-1, with a weak D call TRBD1 (5 bases). V lost 3 bases to trimming and J lost 1 base, with 9 bases between them. CDR1 and CDR2 (germline): SGHTA, FQGTGA. This CDR3 region has 14 residues. The CDR3 DNA reads as TGTGCCAGCAGCTTGGGGGTAACGAACACTGAAGCTTTCTTT. The encoded protein is CASSLGVTNTEAFF.

The chain carries TRBV6-1 and TRBJ2-5; 8 positions match TRBD2. The CDR3 is 14 amino acids. V lost 6 bases to trimming and J lost 5 bases; unmatched junction nucleotides: 8. CDR1 MNHNS and CDR2 SASEGT come from the germline V gene. Here the CDR3 DNA reads TGTGCCAGCAGCCTCGGGACTAGATTGGAGACCCAGTACTTC. Its translation: CASSLGTRLETQYF.

The chain carries TRBV5-1 and TRBJ2-1, with 7 nucleotides matching TRBD1. Trimming cost V 4 bases and J 4 bases; bases outside gene matches: 5. The V gene's germline CDR1 is SGHRS and CDR2 YFSETQ. CDR3 length: 14 residues. CDR3 nucleotide sequence: TGCGCCAGCAGCCTCAAGACAGGGTACAATGAGCAGTTCTTC. Translated: CASSLKTGYNEQFF.

The CDR3 is CASSPRIWETQYF. The CDR3 DNA sequence: TGTGCCAGCAGCCCGAGGATATGGGAGACCCAGTACTTC. This chain joins TRBV2 and TRBJ2-5; unclear D gene. V gave up 6 bases and J gave up 5 bases, with 13 bases separating them. The CDR3 extends over 13 amino acids. The germline gives CDR1 SNHLY, CDR2 FYNNEI.

This clonotype was counted ten times or more. The chain has TRBV20-1 and TRBJ2-1, with 9 bases identical to TRBD2. The CDR3 spans 15 residues. The junction had 12 bases not matched to a gene; V was cut back by 6 bases and J by 6 bases. Germline CDR1 is DFQATT and CDR2 is SNEGSKA (reference sequence). This chain's CDR3 is CSAAERAGGLNEQFF. DNA for the CDR3: TGCAGTGCAGCGGAAAGGGCGGGAGGGCTCAATGAGCAGTTCTTC.

This clonotype has a count of ten or more. This chain links TRBV6-5 with TRBJ2-7; D is unresolved. CDR1 is MNHEY and CDR2 is SVGAGI in the germline V gene. V was shortened by 0 bases and J by 3 bases, with 12 bases between the two germline ends. The length of the CDR3 is 15 residues. The CDR3 region has the DNA TGTGCCAGCAGTTACTCCCCTACTCTCGACTACGAGCAGTACTTC. It specifies CASSYSPTLDYEQYF.

This chain connects TRBV11-1 to TRBJ2-1, with 9 bases fitting TRBD2. The V gene end was trimmed by 2 bases and the J gene end by 7 bases; junction bases not matched to a gene: 6. The CDR3 totals 15 residues. Germline loops: CDR1 SGHAT, CDR2 FQDESV (reference sequence). CDR3 sequence (DNA): TGTGCCAGCAGCTTAAAGCTAGCGGGACGGAATGAGCAGTTCTTC. This encodes CASSLKLAGRNEQFF.